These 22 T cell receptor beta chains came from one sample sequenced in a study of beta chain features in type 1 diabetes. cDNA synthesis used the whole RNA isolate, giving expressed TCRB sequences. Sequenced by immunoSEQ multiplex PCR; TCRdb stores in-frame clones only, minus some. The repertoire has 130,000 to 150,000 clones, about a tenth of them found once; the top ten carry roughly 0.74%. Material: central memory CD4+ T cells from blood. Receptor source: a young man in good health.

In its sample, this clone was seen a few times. This CDR3 reads CASRTTGTGANVLTF. In nucleotides, the CDR3 is TGTGCCAGCAGAACAACAGGGACTGGGGCCAACGTCCTGACTTTC. The chain links TRBV2 to TRBJ2-6; possibly TRBD1 for D (6 bases). The germline gives CDR1 SNHLY, CDR2 FYNNEI. Trimming removed 6 bases from V and 2 bases from J, with 11 bases in between. The CDR3 spans 15 residues.

This chain's CDR3 is CASSQVTGWDEQYF. CDR3 bases: TGCGCCAGCAGCCAAGTTACAGGCTGGGACGAGCAGTACTTC. J is TRBJ2-7 and V is TRBV4-3, with D possibly being TRBD1 (5 bases). Germline CDR1 reads LGHNA; CDR2 reads YSLEER. Trimming took off 1 base at V and 5 bases at J, with 12 bases between the two ends. The CDR3 runs 14 residues.

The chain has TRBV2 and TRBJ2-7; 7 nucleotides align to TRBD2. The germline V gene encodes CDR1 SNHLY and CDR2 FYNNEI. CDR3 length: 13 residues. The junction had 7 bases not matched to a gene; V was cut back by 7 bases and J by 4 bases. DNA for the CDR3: TGTGCCAGCATTCGCGGGGGAGCATACGAGCAGTACTTC. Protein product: CASIRGGAYEQYF.

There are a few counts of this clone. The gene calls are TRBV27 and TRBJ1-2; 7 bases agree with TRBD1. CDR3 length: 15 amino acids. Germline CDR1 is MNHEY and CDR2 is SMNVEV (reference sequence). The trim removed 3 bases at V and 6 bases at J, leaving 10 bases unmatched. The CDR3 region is CASSFRDSGVDGYTF. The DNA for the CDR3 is TGTGCCAGCAGTTTTCGGGACAGTGGTGTGGATGGCTACACCTTC.

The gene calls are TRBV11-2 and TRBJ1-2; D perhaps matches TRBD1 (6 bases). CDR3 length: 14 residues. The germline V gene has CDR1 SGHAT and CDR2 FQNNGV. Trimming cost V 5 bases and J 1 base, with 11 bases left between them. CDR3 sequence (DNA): TGTGCCAGCAGCCTGGACAGTTTTAACTATGGCTACACCTTC. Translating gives CASSLDSFNYGYTF.

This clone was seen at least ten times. In DNA, the CDR3 is TGTGCCAGCAGCCTTGACAGCTTAGCCAAAAACATTCAGTACTTC. Translation gives CASSLDSLAKNIQYF. The chain links TRBV7-9 to TRBJ2-4; possible D gene TRBD1, 5 bases. Germline values: CDR1 SEHNR, CDR2 FQNEAQ (reference sequence). V shed 5 bases and J shed 0 bases, with 11 bases lying between them. CDR3 length: 15 amino acids. Full variable domain (rest looked up from reference TRBV7-9 and TRBJ2-4): DTGVSQNPRHKITKRGQNVTFRCDPISEHNRLYWYRQTLGQGPEFLTYFQNEAQLEKSRLLSDRFSAERPKGSFSTLEIQRTEQGDSAMYLCASSLDSLAKNIQYFGAGTRLSVL.

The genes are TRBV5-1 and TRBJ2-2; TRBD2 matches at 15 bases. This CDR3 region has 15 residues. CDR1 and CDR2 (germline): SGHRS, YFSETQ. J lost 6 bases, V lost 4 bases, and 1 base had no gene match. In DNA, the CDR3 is TGCGCCAGCAGCGGACTAGCGGGGGGGCCCGGGGAGCTGTTTTTT. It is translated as CASSGLAGGPGELFF.

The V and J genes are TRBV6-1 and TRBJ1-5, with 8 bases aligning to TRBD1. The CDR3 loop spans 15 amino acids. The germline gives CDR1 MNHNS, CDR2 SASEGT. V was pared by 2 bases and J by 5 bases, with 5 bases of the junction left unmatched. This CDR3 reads CASSENQGAYQPQHF. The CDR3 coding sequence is TGTGCCAGCAGTGAAAATCAGGGGGCCTATCAGCCCCAGCATTTT.

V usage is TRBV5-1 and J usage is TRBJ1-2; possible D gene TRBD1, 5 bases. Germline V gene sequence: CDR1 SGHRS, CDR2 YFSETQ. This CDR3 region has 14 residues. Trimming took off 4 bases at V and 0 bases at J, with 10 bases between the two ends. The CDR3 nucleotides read TGCGCCAGCAGCCCGGACACGTCTAACTATGGCTACACCTTC. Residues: CASSPDTSNYGYTF.

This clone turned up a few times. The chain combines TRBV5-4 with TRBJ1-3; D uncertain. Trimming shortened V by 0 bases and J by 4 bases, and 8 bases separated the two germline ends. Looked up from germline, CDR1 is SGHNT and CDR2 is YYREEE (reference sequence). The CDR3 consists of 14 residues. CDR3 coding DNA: TGTGCCAGCAGCTTGGGAAGGGAGGGAAACACCATATATTTT. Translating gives CASSLGREGNTIYF.

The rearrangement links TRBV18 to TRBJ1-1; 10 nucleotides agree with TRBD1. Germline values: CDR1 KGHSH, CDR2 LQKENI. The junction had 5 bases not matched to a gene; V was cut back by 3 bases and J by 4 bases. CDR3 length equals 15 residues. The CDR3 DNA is TGTGCCAGCTCACCTCCAGGACAGGGGGGCACTGAAGCTTTCTTT. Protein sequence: CASSPPGQGGTEAFF.

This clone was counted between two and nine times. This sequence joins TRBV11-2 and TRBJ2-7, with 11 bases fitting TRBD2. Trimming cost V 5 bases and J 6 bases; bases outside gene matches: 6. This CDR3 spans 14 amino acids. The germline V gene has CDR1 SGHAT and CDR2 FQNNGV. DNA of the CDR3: TGTGCCAGCAGCCTTAGCGGGGGGGCCAGCGAGCAGTACTTC. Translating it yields CASSLSGGASEQYF.

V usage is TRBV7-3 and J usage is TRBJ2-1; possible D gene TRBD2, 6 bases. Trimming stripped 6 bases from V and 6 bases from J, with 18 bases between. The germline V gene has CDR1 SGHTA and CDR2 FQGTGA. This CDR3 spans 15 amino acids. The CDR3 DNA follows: TGTGCCAGCAGTTCCGGAGGGGTAGGGGCCAATGAGCAGTTCTTC. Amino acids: CASSSGGVGANEQFF.

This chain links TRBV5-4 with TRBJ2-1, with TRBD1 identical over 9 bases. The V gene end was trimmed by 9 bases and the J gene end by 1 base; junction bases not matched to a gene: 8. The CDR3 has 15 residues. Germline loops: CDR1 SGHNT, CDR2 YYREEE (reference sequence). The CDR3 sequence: CATQTGGRSYNEQFF. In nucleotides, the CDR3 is TGTGCCACCCAGACAGGGGGAAGGTCCTACAATGAGCAGTTCTTC.

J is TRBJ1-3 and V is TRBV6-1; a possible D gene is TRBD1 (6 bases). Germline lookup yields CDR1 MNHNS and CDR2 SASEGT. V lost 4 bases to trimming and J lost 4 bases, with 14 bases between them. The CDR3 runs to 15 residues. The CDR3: CASSVLQGSGNTIYF. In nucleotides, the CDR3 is TGTGCCAGCAGTGTATTACAGGGCTCAGGAAACACCATATATTTT.

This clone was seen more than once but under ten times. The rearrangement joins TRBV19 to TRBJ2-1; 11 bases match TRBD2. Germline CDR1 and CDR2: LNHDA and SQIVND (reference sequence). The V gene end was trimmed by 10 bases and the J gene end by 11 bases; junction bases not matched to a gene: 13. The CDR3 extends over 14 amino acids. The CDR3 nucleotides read TGTGCCACGCGCGGGACTAGCGGTAATTGGAAGCAGTTCTTC. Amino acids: CATRGTSGNWKQFF.

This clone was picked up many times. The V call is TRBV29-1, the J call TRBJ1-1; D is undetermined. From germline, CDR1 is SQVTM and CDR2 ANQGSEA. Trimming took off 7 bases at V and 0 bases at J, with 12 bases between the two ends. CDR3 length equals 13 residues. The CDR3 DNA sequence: TGCAGCGCCGCCGGGTTCTTGAACACTGAAGCTTTCTTT. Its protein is CSAAGFLNTEAFF.

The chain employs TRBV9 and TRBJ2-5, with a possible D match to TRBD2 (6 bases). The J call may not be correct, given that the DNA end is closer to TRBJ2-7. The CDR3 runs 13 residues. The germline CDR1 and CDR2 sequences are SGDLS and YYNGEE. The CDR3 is CASSSRLGGEQYF. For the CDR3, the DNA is TGTGCCAGCAGCAGTCGACTAGGAGGCGAGCAGTACTTC.

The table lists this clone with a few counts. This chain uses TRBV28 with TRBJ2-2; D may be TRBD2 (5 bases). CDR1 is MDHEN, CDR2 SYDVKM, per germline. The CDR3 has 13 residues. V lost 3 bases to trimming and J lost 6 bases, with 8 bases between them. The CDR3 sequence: CASSLRAAGELFF. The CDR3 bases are TGTGCCAGCAGTTTGAGAGCGGCCGGGGAGCTGTTTTTT.

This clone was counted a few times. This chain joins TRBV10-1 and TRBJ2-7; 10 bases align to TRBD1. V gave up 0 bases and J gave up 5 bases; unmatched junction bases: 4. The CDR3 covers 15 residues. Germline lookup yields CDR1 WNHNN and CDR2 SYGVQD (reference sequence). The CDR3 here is CASSESGQGPDEQYF. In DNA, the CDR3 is TGCGCCAGCAGTGAGTCGGGACAGGGGCCGGACGAGCAGTACTTC.

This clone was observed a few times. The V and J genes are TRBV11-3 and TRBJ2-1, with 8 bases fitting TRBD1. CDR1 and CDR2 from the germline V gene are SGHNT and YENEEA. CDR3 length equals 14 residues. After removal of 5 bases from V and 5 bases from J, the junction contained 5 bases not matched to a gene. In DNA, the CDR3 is TGTGCCAGCAGCCCCGGGACAGGTGACAATGAGCAGTTCTTC. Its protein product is CASSPGTGDNEQFF.

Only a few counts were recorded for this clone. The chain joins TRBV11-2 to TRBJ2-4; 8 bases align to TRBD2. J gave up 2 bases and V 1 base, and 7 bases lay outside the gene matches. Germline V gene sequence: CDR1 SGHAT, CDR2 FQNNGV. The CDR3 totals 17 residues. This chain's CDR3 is CASSLAGGPLTKNIQYF. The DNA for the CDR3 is TGTGCCAGCAGCTTAGCGGGGGGGCCTTTAACCAAAAACATTCAGTACTTC.